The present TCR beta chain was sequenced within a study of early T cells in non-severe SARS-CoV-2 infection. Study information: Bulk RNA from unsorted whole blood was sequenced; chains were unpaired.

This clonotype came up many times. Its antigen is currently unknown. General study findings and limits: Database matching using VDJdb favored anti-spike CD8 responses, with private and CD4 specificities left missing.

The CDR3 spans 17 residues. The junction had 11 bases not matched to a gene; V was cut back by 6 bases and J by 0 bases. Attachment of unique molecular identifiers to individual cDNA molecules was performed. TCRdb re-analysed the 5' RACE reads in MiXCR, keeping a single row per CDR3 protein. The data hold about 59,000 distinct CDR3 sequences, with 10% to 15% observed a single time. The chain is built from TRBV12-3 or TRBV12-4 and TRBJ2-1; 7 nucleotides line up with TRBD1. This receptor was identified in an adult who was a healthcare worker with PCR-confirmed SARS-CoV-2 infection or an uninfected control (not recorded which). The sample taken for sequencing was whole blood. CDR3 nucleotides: TGTGCCAGCAGCACACGGACAGGCCCGAGCTCCTACAATGAGCAGTTCTTC. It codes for CASSTRTGPSSYNEQFF.